These T cell receptor beta chains were read from a single sample in a study of blood T cell repertoires in COVID-19. Sequencing was performed with immunoSEQ multiplex PCR; in TCRdb, only in-frame clones are kept and a portion is missing. This table holds approximately 100,000 clones, 71% found once. Sequenced material: peripheral blood. These receptors came from a human donor with acute or convalescent COVID-19. The donor label of this sample is uncertain. Both conserved end residues are part of each CDR3. Fields, in order: CDR3 protein, CDR3 DNA, CDR3 length, clone size, D gene, J gene, V gene. D genes are given only for firm matches. Clone size is stated in some rows and not others, as once, few, many or a class when expanded.

CASSIGQLPSTDTQYF TGTGCCAGTAGTATCGGACAGCTCCCTAGCACAGATACGCAGTATTTT 16 few - TRBJ2-3 TRBV19
CASSPNSRTGVYNEQFF TGTGCCAGCAGCCCAAACTCCCGGACAGGGGTCTACAATGAGCAGTTCTTC 17 - TRBD1 TRBJ2-1 TRBV7-8
CASSNRDSIQTQYF TGTGCCAGCAGCAACCGGGACAGTATACAGACCCAGTACTTC 14 once TRBD1 TRBJ2-5 TRBV7-9
CASRKGTGAGEQYF TGTGCCAGCAGAAAGGGGACAGGGGCCGGCGAGCAGTACTTC 14 - TRBD1 TRBJ2-7 TRBV6-5
CASSSGLTEGAQYF TGTGCCAGCAGCTCGGGACTGACAGAAGGGGCCCAGTACTTC 14 - - TRBJ2-5 TRBV7-8
CASSPMNTEAFF TGTGCCAGCAGCCCCATGAACACTGAAGCTTTCTTT 12 - - TRBJ1-1 TRBV5-4
CATAPDESGTEAFF TGTGCCACCGCCCCCGACGAATCGGGTACTGAAGCTTTCTTT 14 few - TRBJ1-1 TRBV24-1
CAGRRGNTNTGELFF TGTGCCGGACGTAGGGGGAATACGAACACCGGGGAGCTGTTTTTT 15 - - TRBJ2-2 TRBV6-5
CASSPFASRGDTEAFF TGTGCCAGCTCACCTTTTGCTTCCCGGGGGGACACTGAAGCTTTCTTT 16 - - TRBJ1-1 TRBV18
CASSQRVYDTEAFF TGTGCCAGCAGCCAACGCGTATATGACACTGAAGCTTTCTTT 14 - - TRBJ1-1 TRBV14
CASSVSGLANSYEQYF TGTGCCAGCAGCGTCTCGGGACTAGCGAATTCCTACGAGCAGTACTTC 16 - TRBD2 TRBJ2-7 TRBV5-8
CASSPGQGPYGYTF TGTGCCAGCAGCCCCGGACAGGGGCCCTATGGCTACACCTTC 14 once TRBD1 TRBJ1-2 TRBV7-2
CASRRGSPWNTIYF TGTGCCAGCAGAAGGGGCTCCCCTTGGAACACCATATATTTT 14 - - TRBJ1-3 TRBV2
CASSRGTGGAGNTIYF TGTGCCAGCAGCCGGGGGACAGGGGGTGCAGGAAACACCATATATTTT 16 few TRBD1 TRBJ1-3 TRBV3-1/TRBV3-2
CASSPSRGHANSPLHF TGTGCCAGCAGCCCATCGCGGGGGCACGCGAATTCACCCCTCCACTTT 16 - - TRBJ1-6 TRBV5-8
CASSYMRGGAGELFF TGTGCCAGCAGTTACATGAGGGGAGGAGCCGGGGAGCTGTTTTTT 15 - - TRBJ2-2 TRBV6-5
CASSQTGRGWEKLFF TGTGCCAGCAGCCAAACGGGCAGGGGGTGGGAAAAACTGTTTTTT 15 - TRBD1 TRBJ1-4 TRBV7-6
CASRLNDRMNTEAFF TGTGCCAGCAGACTAAATGACAGGATGAACACTGAAGCTTTCTTT 15 - - TRBJ1-1 TRBV28
CSVEDTGTGTETQYF TGCAGCGTTGAAGATACCGGGACAGGGACAGAGACCCAGTACTTC 15 once TRBD1 TRBJ2-5 TRBV29-1
CASSGGRNTEAFF TGTGCCAGCTCGGGGGGCCGGAACACTGAAGCTTTCTTT 13 few - TRBJ1-1 TRBV7-3
CASSTGTGKNTQYF TGTGCCAGTAGTACCGGGACAGGGAAGAATACGCAGTATTTT 14 - TRBD1 TRBJ2-3 TRBV19
CASSLTREKLFF TGTGCCAGCAGCCTCACGAGGGAAAAACTGTTTTTT 12 - - TRBJ1-4 TRBV6-6